Below are 3 T cell receptor beta chains sequenced from a single sample in a study of blood T cell repertoires in COVID-19. Assay: immunoSEQ multiplex PCR; the TCRdb copy retains only in-frame clones and omits some. Of about 230,000 clones listed, less than 85% are singletons. What was sequenced was peripheral blood. Receptor source: a woman in her 70s with active or convalescent COVID-19.

This clone was detected once. The chain is built from TRBV9 and TRBJ2-7; 7 nucleotides line up with TRBD1. CDR1 and CDR2 from the germline V gene are SGDLS and YYNGEE. The CDR3 totals 14 residues. The V and J ends lost 0 bases and 3 bases, in that order; junction bases with no gene match: 3. CDR3 sequence reads: CASSVGQGVYEQYF. In DNA form, the CDR3 reads TGTGCCAGCAGCGTAGGACAGGGAGTCTACGAGCAGTACTTC.

The chain joins TRBV7-2 to TRBJ1-2, with D possibly matching TRBD1 (5 bases). The germline V gene encodes CDR1 SGHTA and CDR2 FQGNSA. CDR3 length: 15 residues. V shed 0 bases and J shed 4 bases, with 12 bases lying between them. The CDR3, as DNA: TGTGCCAGCAGCTTAGCGGGGGGATCCACCTATGGCTACACCTTC. This encodes CASSLAGGSTYGYTF. The whole variable domain, filled in from reference TRBV7-2 and TRBJ1-2, reads GAGVSQSPSNKVTEKGKDVELRCDPISGHTALYWYRQSLGQGLEFLIYFQGNSAPDKSGLPSDRFSAERTGGSVSTLTIQRTQQEDSAVYLCASSLAGGSTYGYTFGSGTRLTVV.

This clone was detected only once. The chain links TRBV6-5 to TRBJ2-2; a weak D match, TRBD2 (6 bases). Germline V CDR1 and CDR2: MNHEY, SVGAGI. The CDR3 runs 14 residues. V lost 8 bases to trimming and J lost 5 bases, with 15 bases between them. CDR3 DNA: TGTGCCAGCCCGACAGCTGCGGGGACCGGGGAGCTGTTTTTT. This codes for CASPTAAGTGELFF.